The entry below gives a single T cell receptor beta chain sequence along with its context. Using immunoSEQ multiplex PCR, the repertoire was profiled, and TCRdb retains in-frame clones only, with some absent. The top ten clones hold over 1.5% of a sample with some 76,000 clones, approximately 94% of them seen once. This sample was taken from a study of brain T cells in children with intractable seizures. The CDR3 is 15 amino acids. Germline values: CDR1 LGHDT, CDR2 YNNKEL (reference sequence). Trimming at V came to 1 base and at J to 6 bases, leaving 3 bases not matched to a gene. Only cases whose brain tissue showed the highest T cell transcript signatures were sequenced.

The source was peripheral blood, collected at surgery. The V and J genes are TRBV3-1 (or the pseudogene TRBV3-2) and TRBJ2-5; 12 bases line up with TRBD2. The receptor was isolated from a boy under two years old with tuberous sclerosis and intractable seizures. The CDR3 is CASSQGTSGTKTQYF. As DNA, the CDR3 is TGTGCCAGCAGCCAAGGGACTAGCGGGACTAAGACCCAGTACTTC.